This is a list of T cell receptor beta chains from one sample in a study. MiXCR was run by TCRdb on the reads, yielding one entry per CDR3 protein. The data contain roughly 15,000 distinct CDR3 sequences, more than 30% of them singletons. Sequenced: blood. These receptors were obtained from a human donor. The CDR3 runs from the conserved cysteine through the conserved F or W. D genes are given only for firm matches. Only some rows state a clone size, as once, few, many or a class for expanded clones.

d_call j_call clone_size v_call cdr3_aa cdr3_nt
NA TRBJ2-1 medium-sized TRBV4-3 CASSQEGSFGTRDNEQFF TGCGCCAGCAGCCAAGAGGGTTCCTTTGGCACTAGAGACAATGAGCAGTTCTTC
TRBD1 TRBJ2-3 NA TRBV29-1 CSVDGTGFSTDTQYF TGCAGCGTTGACGGGACAGGGTTTAGCACAGATACGCAGTATTTT
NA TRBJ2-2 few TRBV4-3 CASSQDLSWFGEPFF TGCGCCAGCAGCCAAGATCTTTCTTGGTTCGGGGAGCCGTTTTTT
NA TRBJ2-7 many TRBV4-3 CASSQDWAVAYEQYF TGCGCCAGCAGCCAAGATTGGGCAGTAGCCTACGAGCAGTACTTC
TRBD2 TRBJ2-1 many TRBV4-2 CASSQFMTSTNEQFF TGTGCCAGCAGCCAATTTATGACTAGCACCAATGAGCAGTTCTTC
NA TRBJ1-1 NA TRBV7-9 CASSQDAPGAQTTEAFF TGTGCCAGCAGCCAAGATGCCCCAGGGGCGCAGACCACTGAAGCTTTCTTT
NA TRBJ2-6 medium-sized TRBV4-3 CASSHSSSGANVLTF TGCGCCAGCAGCCATTCGAGCTCTGGGGCCAACGTCCTGACTTTC
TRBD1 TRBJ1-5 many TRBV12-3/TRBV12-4 CASTTGDRPNQPQHF TGTGCCAGCACCACTGGGGACAGACCAAATCAGCCCCAGCATTTT
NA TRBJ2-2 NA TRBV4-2 CASSQDMASGELFF TGTGCCAGCAGCCAAGATATGGCTAGCGGGGAGCTGTTTTTT
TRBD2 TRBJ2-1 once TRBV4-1 CASSHRLAGQNEQFF TGCGCCAGCAGCCACCGACTAGCGGGGCAGAATGAGCAGTTCTTC
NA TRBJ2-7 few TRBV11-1 CASSSISGRHGGLHEQYF TGTGCCAGCAGTTCGATAAGCGGCCGCCATGGAGGGTTGCACGAGCAGTACTTC
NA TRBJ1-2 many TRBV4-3 CASSPSVGGSNYGYTF TGCGCCAGCAGCCCATCTGTAGGGGGATCTAACTATGGCTACACCTTC
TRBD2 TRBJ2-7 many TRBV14 CASSPGGSGTSYEQYF TGTGCCAGCAGCCCCGGGGGTAGCGGGACTTCCTACGAGCAGTACTTC
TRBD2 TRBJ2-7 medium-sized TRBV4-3 CASSQDGREYEQYF TGCGCCAGCAGCCAAGATGGGAGGGAGTACGAGCAGTACTTC
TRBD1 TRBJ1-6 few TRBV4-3 CASSQRTGDYNSPLHF TGCGCCAGCAGCCAGCGAACAGGGGACTATAATTCACCCCTCCACTTT
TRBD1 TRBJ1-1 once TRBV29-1 CSVRGGEGTEAFF TGCAGCGTCCGAGGGGGCGAGGGTACTGAAGCTTTCTTT
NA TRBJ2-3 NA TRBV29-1 CSPGLAITDTQYF TGCAGCCCCGGGCTAGCGATCACAGATACGCAGTATTTT
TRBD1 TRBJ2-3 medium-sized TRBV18 CASSPTGGGTDTQYF TGTGCCAGCTCACCGACAGGGGGTGGCACAGATACGCAGTATTTT
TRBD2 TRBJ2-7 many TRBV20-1 CSARDRDYSSYEQYF TGCAGTGCTAGAGATCGGGACTACAGCTCCTACGAGCAGTACTTC
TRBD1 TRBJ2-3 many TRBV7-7 CASSLQGGTDTQYF TGTGCTAGCAGCTTACAGGGGGGCACAGATACGCAGTATTTT
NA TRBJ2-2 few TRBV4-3 CASSQYRGGNTGELFF TGCGCCAGCAGCCAATATCGCGGAGGGAACACCGGGGAGCTGTTTTTT
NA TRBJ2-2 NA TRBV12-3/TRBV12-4 CASSSISGRHGGFGELFF TGTGCCAGCAGTTCGATAAGCGGCCGCCATGGAGGGTTCGGGGAGCTGTTTTTT
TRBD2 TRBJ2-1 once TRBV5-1 CASSGLAGGVTDTQFF TGCGCCAGCAGCGGACTAGCGGGAGGGGTCACAGATACGCAGTTCTTC
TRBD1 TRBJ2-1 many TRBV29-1 CSVVDGDSSYNEQFF TGCAGCGTTGTCGACGGGGACAGCTCCTACAATGAGCAGTTCTTC
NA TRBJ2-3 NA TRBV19 CASSFGLPSTDTQYF TGTGCCAGTAGTTTCGGACTACCAAGCACAGATACGCAGTATTTT
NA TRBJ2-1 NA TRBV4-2 CASSQDKVPPYNEQFF TGTGCCAGCAGCCAAGATAAGGTACCTCCCTACAATGAGCAGTTCTTC
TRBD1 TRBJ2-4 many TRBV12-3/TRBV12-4 CASTPDRVQYF TGTGCCAGCACCCCGGACAGGGTTCAGTACTTC
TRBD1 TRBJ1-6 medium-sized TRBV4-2 CASSQGRGGAYSPLHF TGTGCCAGCAGCCAAGGACGAGGGGGCGCGTATTCACCCCTCCACTTT
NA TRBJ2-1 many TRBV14 CASSQIRGTNEQFF TGTGCCAGCAGCCAAATCAGGGGCACTAATGAGCAGTTCTTC
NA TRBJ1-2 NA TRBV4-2 CASSQEQGGYGYTF TGTGCCAGCAGCCAAGAACAGGGTGGCTATGGCTACACCTTC
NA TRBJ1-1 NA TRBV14 CASSKDLNTEAFF TGTGCCAGCAGCAAGGACCTGAACACTGAAGCTTTCTTT
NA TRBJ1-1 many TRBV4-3 CASSQGLGGGTEAFF TGCGCCAGCAGCCAAGGTCTGGGCGGCGGGACTGAAGCTTTCTTT
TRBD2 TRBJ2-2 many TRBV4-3 CASSQDSTSGRGNTGELFF TGCGCCAGCAGCCAGGATTCCACTAGCGGGAGAGGTAACACCGGGGAGCTGTTTTTT
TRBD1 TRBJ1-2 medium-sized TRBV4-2 CASSQEGQGQDGYTF TGTGCCAGCAGCCAAGAGGGACAGGGGCAGGATGGCTACACCTTC
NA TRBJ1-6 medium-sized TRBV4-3 CASSQDRSLGYNSPLHF TGCGCCAGCAGCCAAGATAGGAGCCTAGGGTATAATTCACCCCTCCACTTT
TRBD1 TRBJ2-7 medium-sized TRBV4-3 CASSLTGQNRYEQYF TGCGCCAGCAGCCTGACGGGACAGAACCGCTACGAGCAGTACTTC
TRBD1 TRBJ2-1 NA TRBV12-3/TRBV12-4 CASSLEGQSNYEQFF TGTGCCAGCAGTCTCGAGGGACAGAGCAACTACGAGCAGTTCTTC
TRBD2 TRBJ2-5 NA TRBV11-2 CASSLIAGRYNEQYF TGTGCCAGCAGCCTGATAGCGGGCAGGTACAATGAGCAGTACTTC
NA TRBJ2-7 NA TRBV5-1 CASSLSAGTYYEQYF TGCGCCAGCAGCTTGTCTGCGGGTACCTACTACGAGCAGTACTTC
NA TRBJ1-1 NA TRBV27 CASSLQETEAFF TGTGCCAGCAGTTTACAGGAGACGGAAGCTTTCTTT
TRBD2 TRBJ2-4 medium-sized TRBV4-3 CASSQGRASGGADIQYF TGCGCCAGCAGCCAAGGGAGGGCTAGCGGAGGGGCTGACATTCAGTACTTC
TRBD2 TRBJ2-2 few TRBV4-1 CASSQLGRGWRSANTGELFF TGCGCCAGCAGCCAACTCGGGAGGGGCTGGCGGTCCGCGAACACCGGGGAGCTGTTTTTT